These 25 T cell receptor beta chains came from one sample sequenced in a study of T cells in localized non-small cell lung cancer. Some clones are missing from TCRdb's copy, which holds only in-frame ones; the method was immunoSEQ multiplex PCR. The sample has 30,000 or so clones, approximately 90% seen once. The starting material was peripheral blood, obtained before any cancer treatment. These receptors all come from a female donor older than 55 with stage III squamous cell lung carcinoma.

The chain joins TRBV7-9 to TRBJ2-1; maybe TRBD1 (5 bases). Per the germline V gene, CDR1 is SEHNR and CDR2 is FQNEAQ (reference sequence). V lost 7 bases, J lost 3 bases, and 10 bases lay in between. The CDR3 covers 13 residues. The CDR3 nucleotides read TGTGCCAGCACCCAGGGCATCTACAATGAGCAGTTCTTC. As protein: CASTQGIYNEQFF.

The gene calls are TRBV6-1 and TRBJ2-7, with a tentative D call TRBD1 (5 bases). The CDR3 sequence is 14 residues long. V shed 5 bases and J shed 0 bases, with 11 bases lying between them. CDR1 MNHNS and CDR2 SASEGT come from the germline V gene. CDR3 DNA sequence: TGTGCCAGCAGTCTGGACACCATCTCCTACGAGCAGTACTTC. Translation gives CASSLDTISYEQYF.

The genes are TRBV2 and TRBJ1-2; D possibly corresponds to TRBD1 (5 bases). V dropped 1 base and J dropped 4 bases, with 10 bases sitting between them. The germline gives CDR1 SNHLY, CDR2 FYNNEI. This CDR3 spans 14 amino acids. The CDR3 DNA reads TGTGCCAGCAGTGAAGAGACAGACCTCTATGGCTACACCTTC. It translates to CASSEETDLYGYTF.

The rearrangement joins TRBV6-1 to TRBJ2-5; D is possibly TRBD1 or TRBD2 (5 bases each). Germline loops: CDR1 MNHNS, CDR2 SASEGT. V was trimmed by 3 bases and J by 2 bases, leaving 13 bases between them. This CDR3 has 15 residues. The CDR3 DNA is TGTGCCAGCAGTGATGAGGGGACCGCTCAAGAGACCCAGTACTTC. Its translation: CASSDEGTAQETQYF.

The chain uses TRBV28 and TRBJ1-1; D remains ambiguous. The V end was cut by 1 base, the J end by 1 base, with 10 bases between. The CDR3 is 15 residues long. Germline-derived CDR1 and CDR2 are MDHEN and SYDVKM. This CDR3 reads CASSLSGPQNTEAFF. The CDR3 DNA reads as TGTGCCAGCAGTTTATCGGGTCCCCAGAACACTGAAGCTTTCTTT.

J is TRBJ2-7 and V is TRBV14; 8 nucleotides agree with TRBD2. Germline lookup yields CDR1 SGHDN and CDR2 FVKESK. This CDR3 has 16 amino acids. Losses at the gene ends were 4 bases for V and 4 bases for J; bases not matched to a gene: 12. The CDR3 reads CASSRLGAGEVYEQYF. In DNA, the CDR3 is TGTGCCAGCAGCCGATTGGGAGCGGGAGAGGTTTACGAGCAGTACTTC.

This clone was counted between two and nine times. The rearrangement uses TRBV28 and TRBJ2-5, with TRBD2 identical over 9 bases. V gave up 5 bases and J gave up 7 bases; unmatched junction bases: 11. Per the germline V gene, CDR1 is MDHEN and CDR2 is SYDVKM. The CDR3 covers 15 residues. Here the CDR3 reads CASSPRLAVGGTQYF. DNA for the CDR3: TGTGCCAGCAGTCCACGACTAGCGGTGGGGGGGACCCAGTACTTC.

V and J are TRBV28 and TRBJ2-1, with D unclear. CDR1 and CDR2 from the germline V gene are MDHEN and SYDVKM. This CDR3 spans 11 amino acids. With 5 bases removed from V and 7 bases from J, the gap between germline ends came to 6 bases. In DNA, the CDR3 is TGTGCCAGCAGTCCCAAAAATGAGCAGTTCTTC. Amino acids: CASSPKNEQFF.

This sequence joins TRBV4-1 and TRBJ1-4, with 8 bases aligning to TRBD1. Looked up from germline, CDR1 is MGHRA and CDR2 is YSYEKL. Germline trimming cut 0 bases from V and 10 bases from J; bases unmatched to any gene: 13. The length of the CDR3 is 17 residues. The CDR3 protein is CASSQEVRARGPGKLFF. The CDR3 DNA reads TGCGCCAGCAGCCAAGAGGTTAGGGCCAGGGGGCCAGGAAAACTGTTTTTT.

The gene calls are TRBV28 and TRBJ2-7; D ambiguous. Germline loops: CDR1 MDHEN, CDR2 SYDVKM. There are 14 residues in the CDR3. V gave up 8 bases and J gave up 0 bases, with 14 bases separating them. CDR3 protein: CASGPAGFSYEQYF. Written as DNA, the CDR3 is TGTGCCAGCGGACCAGCAGGATTCTCCTACGAGCAGTACTTC.

This chain joins TRBV7-2 and TRBJ1-1; no reliable D call. Trimming shortened V by 3 bases and J by 9 bases, and 14 bases separated the two germline ends. Germline V gene sequence: CDR1 SGHTA, CDR2 FQGNSA. The CDR3 consists of 13 residues. The CDR3 loop reads CASSFVRWDKAFF. DNA of the CDR3: TGTGCCAGCAGCTTTGTTCGGTGGGATAAAGCTTTCTTT.

The gene calls are TRBV18 and TRBJ1-5, with D possibly TRBD1 on 5 matching bases. Looked up from germline, CDR1 is KGHSH and CDR2 is LQKENI. The V end lost 3 bases, the J end lost 5 bases, and 8 bases lay between the germline ends. The CDR3 runs 13 residues. CDR3 protein: CASSPGEDQPQHF. In DNA form, the CDR3 reads TGTGCCAGCTCACCGGGGGAGGATCAGCCCCAGCATTTT.

This chain uses TRBV6-6 with TRBJ1-6; D unresolved. Germline loops: CDR1 MNHNY, CDR2 SVGAGI (reference sequence). The CDR3 extends over 12 amino acids. V dropped 6 bases and J dropped 7 bases, with 7 bases sitting between them. Written as DNA, the CDR3 is TGTGCCAGCAGCCAGCACAATTCACCCCTCCACTTT. Translated, it gives CASSQHNSPLHF.

The CDR3 nucleotides read TGCGCCAGCAGCGCCCCAGGAGCGGGGTTCTTATACAATGAGCAGTTCTTC. Residues: CASSAPGAGFLYNEQFF. This sequence joins TRBV5-1 and TRBJ2-1, with 7 bases identical to TRBD2. This CDR3 comprises 17 residues. V shed 4 bases, J shed 4 bases, and the junction held 14 bases outside the gene matches. Per germline, CDR1 SGHRS and CDR2 YFSETQ. The variable domain in full, completed from reference TRBV5-1 and TRBJ2-1, reads KAGVTQTPRYLIKTRGQQVTLSCSPISGHRSVSWYQQTPGQGLQFLFEYFSETQRNKGNFPGRFSGRQFSNSRSEMNVSTLELGDSALYLCASSAPGAGFLYNEQFFGPGTRLTVL.

This chain joins TRBV7-9 and TRBJ2-5, with no clear D. The CDR3 is made up of 13 amino acids. Looked up from germline, CDR1 is SEHNR and CDR2 is FQNEAQ (reference sequence). V was trimmed by 3 bases and J by 3 bases, leaving 8 bases between them. In DNA, the CDR3 is TGTGCCAGCAGCTTGAGAAGGGAAGAGACCCAGTACTTC. It codes for CASSLRREETQYF.

V is TRBV11-2 and J is TRBJ2-1, with D uncertain. The CDR3 runs 12 residues. The germline V and J ends were trimmed by 1 base and 8 bases, with 6 bases remaining between them. Germline loops: CDR1 SGHAT, CDR2 FQNNGV. The CDR3 loop is CASSLVADEQFF. In nucleotides, the CDR3 is TGTGCCAGCAGCTTAGTGGCCGATGAGCAGTTCTTC.

The CDR3 loop is CASSFRDRGYGYTF. In nucleotides, the CDR3 is TGTGCCAGCAGTTTCCGGGACAGGGGTTATGGCTACACCTTC. The chain is built from TRBV27 and TRBJ1-2; 10 bases fit TRBD1. Germline CDR1 MNHEY, CDR2 SMNVEV (reference sequence). CDR3 length: 14 amino acids. The ends lost 3 bases at V and 5 bases at J; junction bases unmatched: 3.

The sample holds one count of this clone. V is TRBV14 and J is TRBJ2-5, with 8 positions matching TRBD2. The V gene end was trimmed by 4 bases and the J gene end by 5 bases; junction bases not matched to a gene: 15. Germline V lookup: CDR1 SGHDN, CDR2 FVKESK. The CDR3 is made up of 17 amino acids. The CDR3 loop reads CASSLVAGTYSGETQYF. For the CDR3, the DNA is TGTGCCAGCAGCCTTGTAGCGGGGACTTACTCGGGGGAGACCCAGTACTTC.

The chain is built from TRBV6-1 and TRBJ1-4; possible D gene TRBD1, 6 bases. With 9 bases removed from V and 2 bases from J, the gap between germline ends came to 16 bases. Germline V gene data show CDR1 as MNHNS and CDR2 as SASEGT. This CDR3 comprises 15 residues. Here the CDR3 DNA reads TGTGCCAGTGGACTAACAGGGACTACTAATGAAAAACTGTTTTTT. It encodes CASGLTGTTNEKLFF.

The chain carries TRBV28 and TRBJ2-1; 14 bases map to TRBD2. The V segment lost 2 bases and the J segment 5 bases; nucleotides outside the gene matches: 5. This CDR3 is 17 amino acids long. Germline V gives CDR1 MDHEN, CDR2 SYDVKM. The DNA for the CDR3 is TGTGCCAGCAGTTTACGACTAGCGGGAGGGCTGAACAATGAGCAGTTCTTC. Translating it yields CASSLRLAGGLNNEQFF.

This CDR3 reads CATSRDRPGGADTQYF. The DNA of the CDR3 is TGTGCCACCAGCAGAGATAGGCCAGGGGGCGCAGATACGCAGTATTTT. The chain is built from TRBV15 and TRBJ2-3, with 8 nucleotides matching TRBD1. This CDR3 has 16 amino acids. V dropped 0 bases and J dropped 4; count of bases not matched to a gene: 6. Per germline, CDR1 LNHNV and CDR2 YYDKDF (reference sequence).

The rearrangement joins TRBV10-3 to TRBJ1-5; D unresolved. The CDR3 runs to 16 residues. The ends were cut back, 1 base at V and 0 bases at J, with 10 bases in the middle. In germline, CDR1 is ENHRY, CDR2 SYGVKD. The CDR3 here is CAISEYAGNSNQPQHF. CDR3 bases: TGTGCCATCAGTGAGTATGCGGGAAATAGCAATCAGCCCCAGCATTTT.

The rearrangement links TRBV30 to TRBJ2-7; D might be TRBD2 (6 bases). Trimming took 0 bases from V and 6 from J, leaving 6 bases between them. There are 11 residues in the CDR3. Germline CDR1 GTSNPN, CDR2 SVGIG (reference sequence). This CDR3 is CAWSVGGEQYF. CDR3 nucleotide sequence: TGTGCCTGGAGTGTCGGGGGCGAGCAGTACTTC.

This clone was counted only a few times. The chain recombines TRBV9 with TRBJ2-1; 8 positions agree with TRBD2. Looked up from germline, CDR1 is SGDLS and CDR2 is YYNGEE. This CDR3 spans 14 amino acids. V lost 3 bases to trimming and J lost 4 bases; unmatched junction nucleotides: 3. The CDR3 loop is CASSASGSYNEQFF. In nucleotides, the CDR3 is TGTGCCAGCAGCGCCAGCGGGAGTTACAATGAGCAGTTCTTC.

The chain joins TRBV21-1 to TRBJ1-2. TRBV21-1 is a recognized pseudogene. This CDR3 spans 14 amino acids. CDR3 in DNA: TGTGCCAGCAGCACCCGGTATAGATTCTATGGCTACACCTTC. It specifies CASSTRYRFYGYTF.